These 14 T cell receptor beta chains originate from one sample sequenced in a study of OX40 agonist ivuxolimab in advanced cancers. Here immunoSEQ multiplex PCR was the method, and the copy in TCRdb shows in-frame clones only, minus some. The sample lists about 6,500 clones, 70% to 80% occurring once. Material: CD4+ or CD8+ T cells sorted from blood, obtained in a trial of the OX40 agonist ivuxolimab. The receptors were sampled from an adult with an advanced solid tumor such as melanoma, head and neck, liver or kidney cancer.

This chain links TRBV15 with TRBJ2-1; D is perhaps TRBD1 (6 bases). Per germline, CDR1 LNHNV and CDR2 YYDKDF (reference sequence). The CDR3 consists of 17 residues. Deletions cut 5 bases from V and 3 bases from J, with 20 bases between. Here the CDR3 DNA reads TGTGCCACCAGCGGGGATCACCGGGACACCGTCTACAATGAGCAGTTCTTC. This codes for CATSGDHRDTVYNEQFF.

This clone occurred a few times. The rearrangement uses TRBV27 and TRBJ1-1, with D unresolved. The CDR3 is made up of 13 amino acids. Germline V gene data show CDR1 as MNHEY and CDR2 as SMNVEV (reference sequence). V lost 2 bases and J lost 0, with 4 bases in between. The CDR3 reads CASSLNLNTEAFF. CDR3 sequence (DNA): TGTGCCAGCAGTTTAAACTTGAACACTGAAGCTTTCTTT.

The gene calls are TRBV6-5 and TRBJ2-5, with a weak D call TRBD2 (5 bases). Germline assignment: CDR1 MNHEY and CDR2 SVGAGI. Trimming cost V 4 bases and J 7 bases, with 7 bases left between them. CDR3 length: 11 residues. The DNA for the CDR3 is TGTGCCAGCAGTTTTGGAGGGACCCAGTACTTC. It specifies CASSFGGTQYF.

This clone came up a few times. The rearrangement joins TRBV6-5 to TRBJ2-7; 12 positions match TRBD1. Germline V gene data show CDR1 as MNHEY and CDR2 as SVGAGI. Unmatched junction bases numbered 2, after V lost 4 bases and J lost 4 bases. This CDR3 is 14 amino acids long. CDR3 nucleotide sequence: TGTGCCAGCAGTTTGGGACAGGGGGCTTACGAGCAGTACTTC. As protein: CASSLGQGAYEQYF.

This clone was seen more than once but under ten times. The gene calls are TRBV11-2 and TRBJ1-1; TRBD1 matches 7 bases. This CDR3 is 12 amino acids long. Germline CDR1 and CDR2: SGHAT and FQNNGV. V lost 3 bases to trimming and J lost 7 bases; unmatched junction nucleotides: 2. CDR3 region: CASSLNRGEAFF. CDR3 DNA: TGTGCCAGCAGCTTGAACAGGGGTGAAGCTTTCTTT.

This clone was found a few times. The gene calls are TRBV11-2 and TRBJ2-7; D is perhaps TRBD1 (6 bases). The V gene's germline CDR1 is SGHAT and CDR2 FQNNGV. The CDR3 loop spans 15 amino acids. Deletions cut 4 bases from V and 0 bases from J, with 13 bases between. Here the CDR3 reads CASSYRTVSSYEQYF. CDR3 nucleotides: TGTGCCAGCAGCTACAGGACAGTTAGCTCCTACGAGCAGTACTTC.

The genes are TRBV7-6 and TRBJ2-7; tentatively, D is TRBD1 (6 bases). Germline V gene sequence: CDR1 SGHVS, CDR2 FNYEAQ. CDR3 size: 15 residues. Between the trimmed V and J ends, which lost 3 bases and 3 bases, there was a span of 15 bases. The CDR3 nucleotides read TGTGCCAGCAGCTTTGGGGCAGGGGATCGCTACGAGCAGTACTTC. Translation gives CASSFGAGDRYEQYF.

Details on this clone: At one end the junction does not follow the germline gene, possibly because of a read error. The chain employs TRBV13 and TRBJ2-7, with 9 bases aligning to TRBD2. The CDR3 is 14 residues long. The V gene's germline CDR1 is PRHDT and CDR2 FYEKMQ (reference sequence). The CDR3 DNA reads TGTGCCAGCAGCCTAGGAGCGGGAGGAACGGAGCAGTACTTC. This codes for CASSLGAGGTEQYF.

The sample holds one count of this clone. Here the CDR3 DNA reads TGTGCCAGCAGTTTGTTACCAGGGGCGCACTACGAGCAGTACTTC. Protein product: CASSLLPGAHYEQYF. The rearrangement links TRBV28 to TRBJ2-7; D is possibly TRBD1 (6 bases). V dropped 3 bases and J dropped 3 bases, with 15 bases sitting between them. Germline-derived CDR1 and CDR2 are MDHEN and SYDVKM. The CDR3 runs to 15 residues.

In its sample, this clone was seen a few times. V and J are TRBV7-2 and TRBJ1-1, with TRBD1 matching over 7 bases. Losses at the gene ends were 5 bases for V and 4 bases for J; bases not matched to a gene: 7. The CDR3 runs 14 residues. The germline V gene has CDR1 SGHTA and CDR2 FQGNSA. Here the CDR3 reads CASSPRGRSTEAFF. The CDR3 bases are TGTGCCAGCAGCCCCAGGGGGAGAAGCACTGAAGCTTTCTTT.

This sequence joins TRBV21-1 and TRBJ1-1; the table gives TRBD1 as D, unverified against the DNA. TRBV21-1 is a pseudogene segment. The CDR3 spans 14 residues. The chain's CDR3 is CASSIRSVNTEAFF. Written as DNA, the CDR3 is TGTGCCAGCAGTATCAGGTCGGTGAACACTGAAGCTTTCTTT.

V usage is TRBV7-8 and J usage is TRBJ2-1; 10 bases map to TRBD1. CDR3 length: 15 residues. Germline CDR1 is SGHVS and CDR2 is FQNEAQ. The ends lost 3 bases at V and 6 bases at J; junction bases unmatched: 5. CDR3 nucleotide sequence: TGTGCCAGCAGCTTTGGGACAGGGGCACTCAATGAGCAGTTCTTC. Its protein product is CASSFGTGALNEQFF.

A few counts support this clone. The chain joins TRBV11-2 to TRBJ2-3, with D maybe TRBD2 (6 bases). The CDR3 is 15 residues long. Trimming took off 2 bases at V and 1 base at J, with 10 bases between the two ends. Germline V gives CDR1 SGHAT, CDR2 FQNNGV. This CDR3 reads CASSLSGGGTDTQYF. CDR3 coding DNA: TGTGCCAGCAGCTTAAGTGGCGGGGGCACAGATACGCAGTATTTT.

This clone was detected a few times. The V call is TRBV7-9, the J call TRBJ2-7; perhaps TRBD2 as D (5 bases). The CDR3 is 13 amino acids. The ends were cut back, 6 bases at V and 0 bases at J, with 9 bases in the middle. CDR1 SEHNR and CDR2 FQNEAQ come from the germline V gene (reference sequence). The CDR3 here is CASRGDLSYEQYF. The CDR3 DNA reads TGTGCCAGCAGGGGAGATCTCTCCTACGAGCAGTACTTC.